This T cell receptor (beta chain) came from a study of blood T cell repertoires in COVID-19. V lost 5 bases to trimming and J lost 0 bases; unmatched junction nucleotides: 6. The germline gives CDR1 LNHDA, CDR2 SQIVND (reference sequence). The CDR3 contains 15 residues. Sequencing was performed with immunoSEQ multiplex PCR; in TCRdb, only in-frame clones are kept and a portion is missing. The data hold roughly 86,000 clones, with around 81% observed a single time. This TCR was recovered from a woman in her sixties or seventies with acute or convalescent COVID-19. Sequencing was done on a sample of peripheral blood. The V call is TRBV19, the J call TRBJ1-1, with 7 bases identical to TRBD1. Written as DNA, the CDR3 is TGTGCCAGTAGTCAACCCGGGACAGTGAACACTGAAGCTTTCTTT. This encodes CASSQPGTVNTEAFF.